This T cell receptor (beta chain) was captured in a study of metastatic and nonmetastatic thyroid tumors. Study-level background: Across peripheral blood and tumor or nodule tissue samples taken from malignant and benign thyroid patients, the repertoires were compared with one another. Whole-study findings and limits: Relative to benign nodules, malignant thyroid tumors were reportedly characterized by significantly elevated TCR beta diversity in blood and tumor.

This clone was observed many times. Its antigen is still unknown. As originally analysed: The study built a papillary thyroid cancer distant-metastasis classifier from CDR3 differences across clinicopathological groups. TCRdb re-clonotyped the PCR reads through MiXCR. The V and J calls were not made by the authors but by TCRdb's processing. The data contain approximately 37,000 clones, about 15% of them singletons. Every patient was untreated before thyroid surgery. The germline gives CDR1 MNHNY, CDR2 SVGAGI (reference sequence). With 7 bases clipped from V and 1 base from J, the junction kept 13 bases outside the gene matches. This CDR3 region has 17 residues.

The V call is TRBV6-6, the J call TRBJ2-1; 7 bases are shared with TRBD2. The sequencing sample was made of blood. This TCR was recovered from a female donor with papillary thyroid cancer or a benign thyroid nodule (not recorded which). Some clones in this sample may be carry-over from other donors' samples. The CDR3 DNA reads TGTGCCAGCACCGAAAGGGGAGGGGTAATATCCTACAATGAGCAGTTCTTC. It specifies CASTERGGVISYNEQFF.